A single sample is the source of the 27 T cell receptor beta chains below, sequenced in a study of T cells in Graves' hyperthyroidism and ophthalmopathy. RNA transcripts were the template for amplifying TCR beta CDR3 regions. Researchers ran a first-round RT-PCR on the TCR CDR3 using the HTBI primer set. From the multiplex PCR reads, TCRdb called clonotypes with MiXCR, one entry per CDR3 protein. The sample includes about 500,000 distinct CDR3 sequences, approximately 14% of them seen just once. The sample was blood. Source of these receptors: a woman in her late teens or twenties with Graves' hyperthyroidism.

In its sample, this clonotype was seen a few times. The chain has TRBV10-1 and TRBJ1-2; no clear D. This CDR3 is 13 amino acids long. Trimming removed 3 bases at V and 7 bases at J, with 12 bases between. Germline CDR1 reads WNHNN; CDR2 reads SYGVQD (reference sequence). CDR3 in DNA: TGCGCCAGCAGTGACAAGGGTACGAGTGGCTACACCTTC. Its protein is CASSDKGTSGYTF.

This clonotype occurred many times. The chain combines TRBV6-2 or TRBV6-3 with TRBJ2-7; 7 positions agree with TRBD1. V lost 3 bases to trimming and J lost 4 bases; unmatched junction nucleotides: 3. The CDR3 length is 13 residues. Looked up from germline, CDR1 is MNHEY and CDR2 is SVGEGT. The CDR3: CASSYHRGYEQYF. Here the CDR3 DNA reads TGTGCCAGCAGTTATCACAGGGGATACGAGCAGTACTTC.

The table lists this clonotype with a few counts. This sequence joins TRBV11-3 and TRBJ1-5; no clear D. Trimming removed 3 bases at V and 4 bases at J, with 7 bases between. The V gene's germline CDR1 is SGHNT and CDR2 YENEEA. This CDR3 is built from 13 residues. CDR3 coding DNA: TGTGCCAGCAGCTTGAGGGATAATCAGCCCCAGCATTTT. Amino acid sequence: CASSLRDNQPQHF.

A word on this clonotype: One end of the junction varies from germline; a read error may be responsible. This rearrangement joins TRBV18 to TRBJ1-2; D is unresolved. Germline assignment: CDR1 KGHSH and CDR2 LQKENI. This CDR3 spans 14 amino acids. The CDR3 spells CASPPREVPRGYTF. Written as DNA, the CDR3 is TGTGCCAGCCCACCACGAGAGGTGCCGAGGGGCTACACCTTC.

V and J are TRBV30 and TRBJ1-1; D unresolved. Germline V gene data show CDR1 as GTSNPN and CDR2 as SVGIG (reference sequence). The CDR3 consists of 11 residues. V gave up 5 bases and J gave up 6 bases, with 10 bases separating them. The CDR3 loop is CAWARVAEAFF. CDR3 nucleotides: TGTGCCTGGGCCCGGGTTGCTGAAGCTTTCTTT.

This chain uses TRBV12-3 or TRBV12-4 with TRBJ1-2; 8 positions agree with TRBD1. Germline trimming cut 6 bases from V and 4 bases from J; bases unmatched to any gene: 7. The CDR3 length is 14 residues. DNA for the CDR3: TGTGCCAGCAGCCGGACAGGGCATATCTATGGCTACACCTTC. It encodes CASSRTGHIYGYTF.

This rearrangement joins TRBV11-3 to TRBJ2-2, with D perhaps matching TRBD2 (6 bases). The CDR3 is made up of 12 amino acids. Germline V gene data show CDR1 as SGHNT and CDR2 as YENEEA. Trimming removed 11 bases at V and 1 base at J, with 8 bases between. The CDR3 spells CASGVNTGELFF. The CDR3, as DNA: TGTGCCTCGGGGGTGAACACCGGGGAGCTGTTTTTT. The full variable domain, rest sourced from reference TRBV11-3 and TRBJ2-2, is EAGVVQSPRYKIIEKKQPVAFWCNPISGHNTLYWYLQNLGQGPELLIRYENEEAVDDSQLPKDRFSAERLKGVDSTLKIQPAELGDSAVYLCASGVNTGELFFGEGSRLTVL.

This clonotype has a count of ten or more. V and J are TRBV18 and TRBJ2-2; TRBD2 aligns across 10 bases. The CDR3 spans 16 residues. In germline, CDR1 is KGHSH, CDR2 LQKENI. Losses at the gene ends were 2 bases for V and 3 bases for J; bases not matched to a gene: 3. This CDR3 reads CASSPLAGGDTGELFF. CDR3 DNA sequence: TGTGCCAGCTCACCATTAGCGGGAGGCGACACCGGGGAGCTGTTTTTT.

This clonotype has only a few counts. The chain recombines TRBV19 with TRBJ2-1; D is unresolved. The CDR3 is made up of 13 amino acids. Trimming pared 8 bases from V and 4 bases from J, leaving 12 bases between. The germline CDR1 and CDR2 sequences are LNHDA and SQIVND (reference sequence). The CDR3 DNA sequence: TGTGCCAGTGGCGCCGGTGAATACAATGAGCAGTTCTTC. Protein product: CASGAGEYNEQFF.

Many counts were recorded for this clonotype. This chain connects TRBV12-3 or TRBV12-4 to TRBJ2-2, with D tentatively TRBD1 (6 bases). V lost 6 bases and J 7 bases, leaving 18 bases between the germline ends. This CDR3 is 15 amino acids long. CDR3 in DNA: TGTGCCAGCAGGAACCGGGACATCGGAATCGGGGAGCTGTTTTTT. This translates into CASRNRDIGIGELFF.

The chain couples TRBV5-1 to TRBJ2-3; 9 bases agree with TRBD2. V trimming: 0 bases; J trimming: 2 bases; junction bases outside the gene matches: 4. The CDR3 runs 16 residues. Germline lookup yields CDR1 SGHRS and CDR2 YFSETQ. CDR3 sequence reads: CASSLGAGGFTDTQYF. The CDR3 nucleotides are TGCGCCAGCAGCTTGGGTGCGGGGGGGTTCACAGATACGCAGTATTTT.

As concerns this clonotype: One base away lies a much larger clone, so this may be a sequencing read error. The chain uses TRBV7-2 and TRBJ2-1, with 11 bases identical to TRBD1. CDR1 and CDR2 (germline): SGHTA, FQGNSA. The CDR3 has 17 amino acids. With 1 base clipped from V and 3 bases from J, the junction kept 5 bases outside the gene matches. CDR3 amino acids: CASSLDVGTGGYNEQFF. DNA for the CDR3: TGTGCCAGCAGCTTAGATGTTGGGACAGGGGGCTACAATGAGCAGTTCTTC.

This clonotype occurred many times. This rearrangement joins TRBV10-3 to TRBJ2-1; 8 nucleotides line up with TRBD2. Germline CDR1 reads ENHRY; CDR2 reads SYGVKD. This CDR3 has 16 residues. With 3 bases clipped from V and 7 bases from J, the junction kept 11 bases outside the gene matches. CDR3 bases: TGTGCCATCAGTGACCTGGGACTAGGGGTAAGGAATGAGCAGTTCTTC. It is translated as CAISDLGLGVRNEQFF.

This clonotype was seen repeatedly, ten times or more. The chain recombines TRBV7-2 with TRBJ1-2, with a possible D match to TRBD1 (6 bases). There are 15 residues in the CDR3. The V end was cut by 2 bases, the J end by 6 bases, with 16 bases between. Germline CDR1 reads SGHTA; CDR2 reads FQGNSA. In DNA, the CDR3 is TGTGCCAGCAGCTTAACTCTTCGACAGGCCGATGGCTACACCTTC. This translates into CASSLTLRQADGYTF. Complete variable domain (other parts from reference TRBV7-2 and TRBJ1-2): GAGVSQSPSNKVTEKGKDVELRCDPISGHTALYWYRQSLGQGLEFLIYFQGNSAPDKSGLPSDRFSAERTGGSVSTLTIQRTQQEDSAVYLCASSLTLRQADGYTFGSGTRLTVV.

V is TRBV15 and J is TRBJ1-5, with 7 positions matching TRBD1. Germline CDR1 and CDR2: LNHNV and YYDKDF (reference sequence). The V gene end was trimmed by 5 bases and the J gene end by 7 bases; junction bases not matched to a gene: 8. The CDR3 length is 14 residues. The CDR3 region is CATSPYQGVQPQHF. In nucleotides, the CDR3 is TGTGCCACCAGCCCCTACCAGGGGGTCCAGCCCCAGCATTTT.

V is TRBV20-1 and J is TRBJ2-5; D uncertain. Deletions cut 3 bases from V and 4 bases from J, with 18 bases between. Per the germline V gene, CDR1 is DFQATT and CDR2 is SNEGSKA (reference sequence). The CDR3 extends over 15 amino acids. CDR3 loop: CSASIGGPRLETQYF. The CDR3 DNA follows: TGCAGTGCTAGTATTGGTGGACCTCGTCTAGAGACCCAGTACTTC.

The chain carries TRBV18 and TRBJ1-5; D is perhaps TRBD1 (6 bases). The V gene lost 3 bases and the J gene lost 2 bases, with 17 bases spanning the gap. This CDR3 contains 17 residues. The germline V gene has CDR1 KGHSH and CDR2 LQKENI. The CDR3 is CASSPRGIGGGNQPQHF. CDR3 DNA sequence: TGTGCCAGCTCACCGAGGGGGATAGGGGGAGGCAATCAGCCCCAGCATTTT. The full variable domain, completed using reference TRBV18 and TRBJ1-5, is NAGVMQNPRHLVRRRGQEARLRCSPMKGHSHVYWYRQLPEEGLKFMVYLQKENIIDESGMPKERFSAEFPKEGPSILRIQQVVRGDSAAYFCASSPRGIGGGNQPQHFGDGTRLSIL.

The chain's CDR3 is CASSSGQGIYNEQFF. CDR3 DNA sequence: TGTGCCAGTTCATCTGGGCAGGGGATCTACAATGAGCAGTTCTTC. The chain carries TRBV19 and TRBJ2-1, with a tentative D call TRBD1 (6 bases). Trimming took off 8 bases at V and 3 bases at J, with 17 bases between the two ends. This CDR3 contains 15 residues. Germline lookup yields CDR1 LNHDA and CDR2 SQIVND (reference sequence).

This clonotype turned up a few times. Because the CDR3 is missing its conserved closing phenylalanine or tryptophan, this is likely a read error. The chain links TRBV20-1 to TRBJ1-1; the D gene is possibly TRBD1 (5 bases). The V end lost 5 bases, the J end lost 4 bases, and 23 bases lay between the germline ends. Looked up from germline, CDR1 is DFQATT and CDR2 is SNEGSKA (reference sequence). This CDR3 is 16 amino acids long. Here the CDR3 DNA reads TGCAGTGCTGAGGAATTAAGGGGACCCGGGGGCACTGAAGCTTTCTCT. It specifies CSAEELRGPGGTEAFS.

The chain has TRBV18 and TRBJ1-5; 9 bases line up with TRBD1. The CDR3 length is 17 residues. The germline gives CDR1 KGHSH, CDR2 LQKENI. V lost 1 base, J lost 5 bases, and 9 bases stayed unmatched. For the CDR3, the DNA is TGTGCCAGCTCACCACGGAGACAAAGGACAGGGGATCAGCCCCAGCATTTT. Translation gives CASSPRRQRTGDQPQHF.

This clonotype showed up just a few times. The J gene is TRBJ2-3, the V gene TRBV6-2 or TRBV6-3, with 9 nucleotides matching TRBD2. Germline CDR1 is MNHEY and CDR2 is SVGEGT. The CDR3 loop spans 13 amino acids. After removal of 6 bases from V and 4 bases from J, the junction contained 2 bases not matched to a gene. Written as DNA, the CDR3 is TGTGCCAGCAGGGCGGGAGGGCCAGATACGCAGTATTTT. Amino acids: CASRAGGPDTQYF.

This clonotype occurred many times. The J gene is TRBJ1-2, the V gene TRBV5-1; D is uncertain. The germline V and J ends were trimmed by 0 bases and 4 bases, with 7 bases remaining between them. The length of the CDR3 is 13 residues. Per germline, CDR1 SGHRS and CDR2 YFSETQ. The CDR3 protein is CASSLAQAYGYTF. CDR3 DNA: TGCGCCAGCAGCTTGGCTCAGGCCTATGGCTACACCTTC.

This clonotype showed up many times. The chain recombines TRBV3-1 with TRBJ1-6; D is unresolved. V lost 1 base and J 9 bases, leaving 13 bases between the germline ends. This CDR3 contains 15 residues. Germline loops: CDR1 LGHDT, CDR2 YNNKEL (reference sequence). CDR3 coding DNA: TGTGCCAGCAGCCAAGTTGAGGGAGGCGGTTCACCCCTCCACTTT. Protein sequence: CASSQVEGGGSPLHF.

In its sample, this clonotype was seen many times. The V gene is TRBV13, the J gene TRBJ1-4; D gene ambiguous. Germline assignment: CDR1 PRHDT and CDR2 FYEKMQ (reference sequence). CDR3 length: 16 residues. V was cut by 4 bases and J by 0 bases, with 12 bases left in between. Here the CDR3 reads CASSYRSGATNEKLFF. CDR3 DNA: TGTGCCAGCAGCTACCGGTCTGGGGCAACTAATGAAAAACTGTTTTTT. Full variable domain (outside the CDR3, taken from reference TRBV13 and TRBJ1-4): AAGVIQSPRHLIKEKRETATLKCYPIPRHDTVYWYQQGPGQDPQFLISFYEKMQSDKGSIPDRFSAQQFSDYHSELNMSSLELGDSALYFCASSYRSGATNEKLFFGSGTQLSVL.

This clonotype has more than one count but fewer than ten. This may be a read error: a much more frequent sequence differs by one nucleotide. V is TRBV12-5 and J is TRBJ2-1; 11 bases match TRBD2. The CDR3 spans 16 residues. Germline V gene lookup returns CDR1 LGHNT and CDR2 FRNRAP. CDR3: CASGLTLAGGTGEQLF. The DNA for the CDR3 is TGTGCTAGTGGTTTGACCCTAGCGGGGGGTACAGGCGAGCAGCTCTTC. The full variable domain, its missing parts supplied by reference TRBV12-5 and TRBJ2-1, is DARVTQTPRHKVTEMGQEVTMRCQPILGHNTVFWYRQTMMQGLELLAYFRNRAPLDDSGMPKDRFSAEMPDATLATLKIQPSEPRDSAVYFCASGLTLAGGTGEQLFGPGTRLTVL.

CDR3 sequence: CASSLPGTPQETQYF. CDR3 DNA: TGTGCCAGCAGCCTTCCCGGGACCCCCCAAGAGACCCAGTACTTC. The chain links TRBV4-2 to TRBJ2-5; D possibly uses TRBD1 or TRBD2 (5 bases each). The CDR3 is made up of 15 amino acids. Trimming removed 4 bases at V and 1 base at J, with 13 bases between. In germline, CDR1 is LGHNA, CDR2 YNFKEQ.

This clonotype was seen only a few times. This chain uses TRBV6-5 with TRBJ2-1, with 7 bases fitting TRBD1. Germline CDR1 reads MNHEY; CDR2 reads SVGAGI. CDR3 size: 13 residues. J lost 6 bases, V lost 4 bases, and 3 bases had no gene match. In DNA form, the CDR3 reads TGTGCCAGCAGTTCCCAGGGGGTCAATGAGCAGTTCTTC. Its translation is CASSSQGVNEQFF.